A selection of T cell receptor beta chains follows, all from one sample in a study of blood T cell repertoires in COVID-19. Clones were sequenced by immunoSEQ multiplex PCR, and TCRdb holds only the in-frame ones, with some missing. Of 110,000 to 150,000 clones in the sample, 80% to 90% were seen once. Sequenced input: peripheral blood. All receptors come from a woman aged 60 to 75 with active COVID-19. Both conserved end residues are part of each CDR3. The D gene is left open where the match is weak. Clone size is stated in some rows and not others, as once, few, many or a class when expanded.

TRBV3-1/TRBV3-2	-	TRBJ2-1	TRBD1	TGTGCCAGCAGCCGATTGGGACAGGTCCTCTACAATGAGCAGTTCTTC	CASSRLGQVLYNEQFF
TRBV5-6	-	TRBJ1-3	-	TGTGCCAGCAGCTTGCAGGGAGGAGGTCAGAGAAACACCATATATTTT	CASSLQGGGQRNTIYF
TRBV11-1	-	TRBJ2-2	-	TGTGCCAGCAGCTCACGCACAGAAAACACCGGGGAGCTGTTTTTT	CASSSRTENTGELFF
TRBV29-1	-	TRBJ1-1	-	TGCAGCGTTGATACAGGTAACACTGAAGCTTTCTTT	CSVDTGNTEAFF
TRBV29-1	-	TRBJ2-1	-	TGCAGCGTTGAGTCCGGGGTCAATGAGCAGTTCTTC	CSVESGVNEQFF
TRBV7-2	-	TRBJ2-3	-	TGTGCCAGCAGCCCTAGGCCCTCCACAGGCCGGCTCCGGACAGATACGCAGTATTTT	CASSPRPSTGRLRTDTQYF
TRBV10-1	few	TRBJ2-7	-	TGCGCCAGTCCTAGCCGGGACCCCGGCGGGGGCAAGGAGCAGTACTTC	CASPSRDPGGGKEQYF
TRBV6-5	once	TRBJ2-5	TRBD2	TGTGCCAGCAGTTACGGGGGGGAAGAGACCCAGTACTTC	CASSYGGEETQYF
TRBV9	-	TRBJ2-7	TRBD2	TGTGCCAGCAGCGTAGATAGCGGGGCCTACGAGCAGTACTTC	CASSVDSGAYEQYF
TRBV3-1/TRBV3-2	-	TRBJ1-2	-	TGTGCCAGCAGCCAAGTTCACAGAGCCCCGATTGGCTACACCTTC	CASSQVHRAPIGYTF
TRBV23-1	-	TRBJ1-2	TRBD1	TGCGCCAGCAGTCAATCTCCGGACAGGGACTATGGCTACACCTTC	CASSQSPDRDYGYTF
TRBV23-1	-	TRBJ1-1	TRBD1	TGCGCCAGCAGTCAAACTGACGGTCGGGGACAGTCACAGGCGAACACTGAAGCTTTCTTT	CASSQTDGRGQSQANTEAFF
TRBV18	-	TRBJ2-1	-	TGTGCCAGCTCTGCGGGGACCCTGCGTAGCGATGAGCAGTTCTTC	CASSAGTLRSDEQFF
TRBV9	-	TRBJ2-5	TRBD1	TGTGCCAGCAGCGCCGGGACAGGACCGCCTCAAGAGACCCAGTACTTC	CASSAGTGPPQETQYF
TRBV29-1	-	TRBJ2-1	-	TGCAGCGTTGAAGGTAGGGGTAGCAATGAGCAGTTCTTC	CSVEGRGSNEQFF
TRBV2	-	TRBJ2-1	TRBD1	TGTGCCAGCAGTGAACACCTGGACAGGGGGGACAATGAGCAGTTCTTC	CASSEHLDRGDNEQFF
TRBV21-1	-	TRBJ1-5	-	TGTGCCAACCTGACAGCGCGCTTTCAGTATAGCAATCAGCCCCAGCATTTT	CANLTARFQYSNQPQHF
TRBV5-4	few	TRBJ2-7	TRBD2	TGTGCCAGCAGGCCGGCAAGCGGGAAGGGGAACGAGCAGTACTTC	CASRPASGKGNEQYF
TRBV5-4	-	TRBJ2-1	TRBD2	TGTGCCAGCACACTAGCGGGCAACTACAATGAGCAGTTCTTC	CASTLAGNYNEQFF
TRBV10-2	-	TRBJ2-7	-	TGCGCCAGCAGTGAGGGGGAGGGGGGCTACGAGCAGTACTTC	CASSEGEGGYEQYF
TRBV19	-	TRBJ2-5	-	TGTGCCAGTAGTTCGGGTTCCCAAGAGACCCAGTACTTC	CASSSGSQETQYF
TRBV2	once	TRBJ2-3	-	TGTGCCAGCCTACAGGGAGGCACAGATACGCAGTATTTT	CASLQGGTDTQYF
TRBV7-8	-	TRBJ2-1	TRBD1	TGTGCCAGCAGCCTTCCCCGTGGCAGGGGGCTAGATGAGCAGTTCTTC	CASSLPRGRGLDEQFF
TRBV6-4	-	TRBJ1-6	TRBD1	TGTGCCAGCAGTGACGTTCCGGCAGGGGGAGGACCCCTCCACTTT	CASSDVPAGGGPLHF
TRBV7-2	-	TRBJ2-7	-	TGTGCCAGCAGCTTAGCTGCTAGCGACTCCTACGAGCAGTACTTC	CASSLAASDSYEQYF
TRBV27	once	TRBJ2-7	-	TGTGCCAGCAGTTTGCGGGCAGGGGCGTACGAGCAGTACTTC	CASSLRAGAYEQYF
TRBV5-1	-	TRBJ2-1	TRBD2	TGCGCCAGCAGCTCAGCGGGAGGTTCCTACAATGAGCAGTTCTTC	CASSSAGGSYNEQFF
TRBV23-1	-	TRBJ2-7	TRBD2	TGCGCCAGCAGTCGAGCGGGGGTAGCGGGAAATCCCTACGAGCAGTACTTC	CASSRAGVAGNPYEQYF
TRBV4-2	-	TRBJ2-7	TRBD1	TGTGCCAGCAGCCAAGACCATGACAGGGACGAGCAGTACTTC	CASSQDHDRDEQYF
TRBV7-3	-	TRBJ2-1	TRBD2	TGTGCCAGCAGCGTTTCTAGCGGCTCCTACAATGAGCAGTTCTTC	CASSVSSGSYNEQFF
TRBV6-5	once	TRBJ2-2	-	TGTGCCAGCGCCAGGGGCCTGTCGAACACCGGGGAGCTGTTTTTT	CASARGLSNTGELFF
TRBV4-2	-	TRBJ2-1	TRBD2	TGTGCCAGCAGCCAATGGGAGGGCCAAGGGGAGCAGTTCTTC	CASSQWEGQGEQFF
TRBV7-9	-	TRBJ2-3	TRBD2	TGTGCCAGCAGCTTAGGAGGCGGGAGTGCTTCAGATACGCAGTATTTT	CASSLGGGSASDTQYF
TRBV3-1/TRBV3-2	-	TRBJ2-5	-	TGTGCCAGCAGCCAAGGTTTTTTGCGGGTAGGGGGAGAGACCCAGTACTTC	CASSQGFLRVGGETQYF
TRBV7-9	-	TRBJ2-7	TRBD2	TGTGCCAGCAGCCTCCGAAGACTAGCGGATTTTAACGAGCAGTACTTC	CASSLRRLADFNEQYF
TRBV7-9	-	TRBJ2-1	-	TGTGCCAGCAGCTCTAACCAAGTGTCGTCGTTCTTC	CASSSNQVSSFF
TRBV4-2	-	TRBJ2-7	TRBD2	TGTGCCAGCAGCCAAATCCTAGCGGAAGGACGATACGAGCAGTACTTC	CASSQILAEGRYEQYF
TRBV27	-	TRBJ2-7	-	TGTGCCAGCTCAAGGAAGCGGCTTGGGGACGAGCAGTACTTC	CASSRKRLGDEQYF
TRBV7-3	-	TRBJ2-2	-	TGTGCCAGCAGCTTCTTTTCCGGGGAGCTGTTTTTT	CASSFFSGELFF
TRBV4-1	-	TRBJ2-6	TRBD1	TGCGCCAGCAGCCCTTCGACAGGGGGCGCCTATGGGGCCAACGTCCTGACTTTC	CASSPSTGGAYGANVLTF
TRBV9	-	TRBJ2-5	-	TGTGCCAGCAGCGTAGGCCCGGGACAAGAGACCCAGTACTTC	CASSVGPGQETQYF
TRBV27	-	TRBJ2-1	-	TGTGCCAGCAGACCCTCGGAACTATACAATGAGCAGTTCTTC	CASRPSELYNEQFF
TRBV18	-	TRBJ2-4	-	TGTGCCAGCTCACCACCGGATAGACTAGTGGAAGCCAAAAACATTCAGTACTTC	CASSPPDRLVEAKNIQYF